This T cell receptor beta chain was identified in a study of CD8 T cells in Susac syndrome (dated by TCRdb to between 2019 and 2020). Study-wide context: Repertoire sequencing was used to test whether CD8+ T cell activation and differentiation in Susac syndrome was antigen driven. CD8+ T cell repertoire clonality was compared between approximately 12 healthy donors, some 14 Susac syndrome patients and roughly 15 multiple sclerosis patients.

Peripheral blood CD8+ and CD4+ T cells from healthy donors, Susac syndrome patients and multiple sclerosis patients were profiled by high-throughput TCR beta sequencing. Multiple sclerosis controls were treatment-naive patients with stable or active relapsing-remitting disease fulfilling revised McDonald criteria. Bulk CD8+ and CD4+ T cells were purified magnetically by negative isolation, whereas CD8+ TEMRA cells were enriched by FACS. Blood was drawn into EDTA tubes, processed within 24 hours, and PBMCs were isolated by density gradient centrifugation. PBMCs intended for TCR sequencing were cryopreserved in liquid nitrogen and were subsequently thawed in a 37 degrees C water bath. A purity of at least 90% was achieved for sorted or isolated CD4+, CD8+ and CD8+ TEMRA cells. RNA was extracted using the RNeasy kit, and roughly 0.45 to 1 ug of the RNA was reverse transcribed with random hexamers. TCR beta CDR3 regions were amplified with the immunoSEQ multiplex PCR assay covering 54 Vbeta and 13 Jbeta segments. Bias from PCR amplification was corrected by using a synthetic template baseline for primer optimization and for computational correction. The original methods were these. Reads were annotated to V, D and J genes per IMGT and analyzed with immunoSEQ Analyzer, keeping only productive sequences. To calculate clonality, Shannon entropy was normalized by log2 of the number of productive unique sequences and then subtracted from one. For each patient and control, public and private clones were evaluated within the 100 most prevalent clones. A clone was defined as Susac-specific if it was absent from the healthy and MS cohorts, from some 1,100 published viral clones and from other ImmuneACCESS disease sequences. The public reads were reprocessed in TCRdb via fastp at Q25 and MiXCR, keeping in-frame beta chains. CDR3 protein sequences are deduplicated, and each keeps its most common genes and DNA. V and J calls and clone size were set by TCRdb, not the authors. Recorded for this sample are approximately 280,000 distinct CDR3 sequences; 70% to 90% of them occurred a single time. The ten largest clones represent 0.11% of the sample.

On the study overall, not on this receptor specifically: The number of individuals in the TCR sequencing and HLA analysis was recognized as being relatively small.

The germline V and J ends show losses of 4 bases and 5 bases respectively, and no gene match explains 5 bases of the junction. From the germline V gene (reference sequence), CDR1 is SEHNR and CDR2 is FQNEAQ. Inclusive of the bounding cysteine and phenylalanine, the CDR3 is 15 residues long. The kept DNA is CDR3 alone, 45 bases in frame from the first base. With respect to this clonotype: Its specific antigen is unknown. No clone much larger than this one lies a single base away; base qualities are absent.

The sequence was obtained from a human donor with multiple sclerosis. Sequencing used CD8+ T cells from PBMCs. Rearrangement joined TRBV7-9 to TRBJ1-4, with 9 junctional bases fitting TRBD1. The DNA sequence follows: TGTGCCAGCAGCTGGACAGGGGTGCGGAATGAAAAACTGTTTTTT. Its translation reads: CASSWTGVRNEKLFF.